The rows below give T cell receptor beta chains drawn from one sample of a study of neurological immune-mediated disorders. TCRdb re-called the 5' RACE reads with MiXCR, one entry per CDR3 protein. The sample shows more than 50,000 distinct CDR3 sequences, 5.2% of them seen only once. The sample was PBMCs. The receptors were gathered from a woman younger than 45 with multiple sclerosis. Both conserved end residues are trimmed from each CDR3.

ASSVEEGTQY	TRBV9	TRBJ2-3
SSRLNNEQF	TRBV20-1	TRBJ2-1
ASSSVAGGTSTDTQY	TRBV5-1	TRBJ2-3
ASSLGPYNEQF	TRBV12-3/TRBV12-4	TRBJ2-1
ASSFEGTDTQY	TRBV5-1	TRBJ2-3
SAPYNEQF	TRBV20-1	TRBJ2-1
AISETETNYGYT	TRBV10-3	TRBJ1-2
ASSLMGGGATDTQY	TRBV7-2	TRBJ2-3
ASSLGGQGSGYT	TRBV12-3/TRBV12-4	TRBJ1-2
ASSWGQTNTEAF	TRBV7-9	TRBJ1-1
ASSFQGLGNEKLF	TRBV5-8	TRBJ1-4
ASSQETRPPYGTQY	TRBV4-1	TRBJ2-3
ASTTPPGAQSYT	TRBV7-2	TRBJ1-2
ASSENSGAGETQY	TRBV9	TRBJ2-5
ASSLFPPDRVYGYT	TRBV27	TRBJ1-2
ASSRGAPGELF	TRBV5-1	TRBJ2-2
ASRAPPWTANEKLF	TRBV28	TRBJ1-4
ASTLSTGEETQY	TRBV7-9	TRBJ2-5
SARDVRVGQETQY	TRBV20-1	TRBJ2-5
SARRYRPAGEAF	TRBV20-1	TRBJ1-1
SASWAGEFNQPQN	TRBV20-1	TRBJ1-5
ASSEGSSTDTQY	TRBV2	TRBJ2-3
ASLTSGGADTQY	TRBV11-2	TRBJ2-3
ATSPGGSSPLN	TRBV5-1	TRBJ1-6
SAIRQGYEQY	TRBV20-1	TRBJ2-7